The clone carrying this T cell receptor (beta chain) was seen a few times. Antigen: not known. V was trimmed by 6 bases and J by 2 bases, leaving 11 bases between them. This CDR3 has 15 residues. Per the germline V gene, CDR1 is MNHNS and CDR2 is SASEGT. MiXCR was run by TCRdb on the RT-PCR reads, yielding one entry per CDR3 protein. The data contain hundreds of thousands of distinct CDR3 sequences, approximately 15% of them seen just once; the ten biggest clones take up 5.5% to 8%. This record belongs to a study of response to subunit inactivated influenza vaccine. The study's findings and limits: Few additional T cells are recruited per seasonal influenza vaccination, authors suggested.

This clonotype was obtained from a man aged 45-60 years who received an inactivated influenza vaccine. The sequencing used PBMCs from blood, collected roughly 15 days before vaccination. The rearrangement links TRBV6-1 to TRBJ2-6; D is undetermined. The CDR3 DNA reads TGTGCCAGCAGACGGATACTAACTGGGGCCAACGTCCTGACTTTC. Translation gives CASRRILTGANVLTF.